This T cell receptor (beta chain) stems from a study of cytomegalovirus exposure and HLA in healthy donors. Study results and limitations: When analyzed later, a missense DCLRE1C variant was found to be linked to TCR beta V- and J-gene trimming. According to an earlier analysis, most TCR beta V segments yielded productive rearrangements about 90% or about 30% of the time. In a later analysis, TCR association rates varied by HLA locus: DRB1 most, HLA-C fewest.

13 Jbeta primers and 60 Vbeta primers were used for the PCR. Repertoires were generated with immunoSEQ multiplex PCR, while TCRdb's copy carries only in-frame clones and drops some. The sample has fewer than 90,000 clones, more than 70% seen once. In the case of this clone: Its antigen is unknown. The same CDR3 arises from other DNA sequences in this sample as well.

From germline, CDR1 is LNHDA and CDR2 SQIVND (reference sequence). This CDR3 is built from 15 residues. After removal of 1 base from V and 2 bases from J, the junction contained 3 bases not matched to a gene. V is TRBV19 and J is TRBJ2-3; 7 bases line up with TRBD2. The sequence derives from a man aged 30 to 39 in good health and CMV-seronegative. Sequencing was performed on PBMCs. The CDR3 is CASSIGGGATDTQYF. For the CDR3, the DNA is TGTGCCAGTAGTATAGGGGGAGGGGCCACAGATACGCAGTATTTT.